Listed below are T cell receptor beta chains from one sample, sequenced in a study of OX40 agonist ivuxolimab in advanced cancers. Only in-frame clones appear in the TCRdb table, and some are missing; sequencing was by immunoSEQ multiplex PCR. This table has over 55,000 clones, roughly 90% appearing once. The sample in question was CD4+ or CD8+ T cells sorted from blood, obtained in a trial of the OX40 agonist ivuxolimab. Receptors were obtained from an adult with an advanced solid tumor such as melanoma, head and neck, liver or kidney cancer. CDR3s include the opening cysteine and the closing phenylalanine or tryptophan. The D gene is left open where the match is weak. Expanded clones are given a class, and other clones once, few, many or no size at all.

abundance: -
j_gene: TRBJ1-2
d_gene: TRBD1
v_gene: TRBV18
CDR3aa: CASSPTPGQGRGYTF
CDR3nt: TGTGCCAGCTCACCAACACCGGGACAGGGAAGAGGCTACACCTTC

abundance: -
j_gene: TRBJ2-1
d_gene: -
v_gene: TRBV30
CDR3aa: CACAGTPEYNEQFF
CDR3nt: TGTGCCTGCGCAGGGACCCCCGAGTACAATGAGCAGTTCTTC

abundance: -
j_gene: TRBJ2-3
d_gene: -
v_gene: TRBV19
CDR3aa: CASKERAGDTQYF
CDR3nt: TGTGCCAGTAAGGAGCGGGCGGGAGATACGCAGTATTTT

abundance: -
j_gene: TRBJ1-6
d_gene: -
v_gene: TRBV7-2
CDR3aa: CASSLLRAGSPLHF
CDR3nt: TGTGCCAGCAGCTTATTGAGGGCAGGTTCACCCCTCCACTTT

abundance: few
j_gene: TRBJ1-4
d_gene: -
v_gene: TRBV19
CDR3aa: CASGDRSGEKLFF
CDR3nt: TGTGCCAGTGGGGACCGTAGCGGGGAAAAACTGTTTTTT

abundance: -
j_gene: TRBJ1-4
d_gene: -
v_gene: TRBV6-1
CDR3aa: CASSEADDEKLFF
CDR3nt: TGTGCCAGCAGTGAAGCCGACGATGAAAAACTGTTTTTT

abundance: -
j_gene: TRBJ2-3
d_gene: -
v_gene: TRBV5-1
CDR3aa: CASSFGPDTQYF
CDR3nt: TGCGCCAGCAGCTTTGGCCCAGATACGCAGTATTTT

abundance: -
j_gene: TRBJ2-5
d_gene: -
v_gene: TRBV2
CDR3aa: CASRQGGYQETQYF
CDR3nt: TGTGCCAGCAGGCAGGGGGGGTACCAAGAGACCCAGTACTTC

abundance: few
j_gene: TRBJ2-7
d_gene: -
v_gene: TRBV6-5
CDR3aa: CASRSQLKVRYF
CDR3nt: TGTGCCAGCAGATCCCAGCTCAAGGTTCGGTACTTC

abundance: -
j_gene: TRBJ2-7
d_gene: -
v_gene: TRBV6-5
CDR3aa: CASSYAGSSYEQYF
CDR3nt: TGTGCCAGCAGTTACGCAGGGTCCTCCTACGAGCAGTACTTC

abundance: once
j_gene: TRBJ2-7
d_gene: TRBD1
v_gene: TRBV2
CDR3aa: CASKRDRAYEQYF
CDR3nt: TGTGCCAGCAAGAGGGACAGAGCCTACGAGCAGTACTTC

abundance: -
j_gene: TRBJ2-7
d_gene: TRBD1
v_gene: TRBV5-1
CDR3aa: CASTQQGWPYEQYF
CDR3nt: TGCGCCAGCACCCAACAGGGGTGGCCCTACGAGCAGTACTTC